What follows is one TCR beta chain and its context. The data derive from a study of blood T cell repertoires in COVID-19. Some clones are missing from TCRdb's copy, which holds only in-frame ones; the method was immunoSEQ multiplex PCR. The sample comprises around 250,000 clones, roughly 82% of which are singletons, and around 1.9% rests with the top ten. This CDR3 spans 13 amino acids. CDR1 and CDR2 (germline): MNHNY, SVGAGI (reference sequence). Trimming took 8 bases from V and 3 from J; bases not matched to a gene: 7. This clonotype originated in a woman between 50 and 59 years old who had recovered from COVID-19. The sequenced material came from PBMCs or T cells enriched from blood (not recorded which). V is TRBV6-6 and J is TRBJ2-7, with 7 bases lining up with TRBD1. Here the CDR3 DNA reads TGTGCCAGCGGGCCGGGACAGATCTACGAGCAGTACTTC. Residues: CASGPGQIYEQYF.